The 7 T cell receptor beta chains in this list originate from one sample, sequenced in a study of shared clonotypes between healthy human individuals. Clones were sequenced by immunoSEQ multiplex PCR, and TCRdb holds only the in-frame ones, with some missing. The top ten hold around 0.13% of the sample, which has roughly 2.4 million clones, around 95% seen once. Sequences were obtained from naive CD4+ T cells sorted from blood. This sample's subset: CD45RA+ positively selected. The receptors stem from a man between 18 and 29 years old in good health.

The CDR3, as DNA: TGTGCCAGCAGTACCAACAATGAGCAGTTCTTC. This gives the protein CASSTNNEQFF. The V gene is TRBV9, the J gene TRBJ2-1; D gene uncertain. Per the germline V gene, CDR1 is SGDLS and CDR2 is YYNGEE. The CDR3 runs to 11 residues. Trimming took off 5 bases at V and 5 bases at J, with 5 bases between the two ends.

This chain connects TRBV9 to TRBJ1-4, with D tentatively TRBD1 (6 bases). Germline CDR1 and CDR2: SGDLS and YYNGEE. This CDR3 is built from 14 residues. V was pared by 4 bases and J by 3 bases, with 10 bases between. DNA of the CDR3: TGTGCCAGCAGCAGTGGACAGTCTAATGAAAAACTGTTTTTT. Translation gives CASSSGQSNEKLFF.

The chain combines TRBV6-4 with TRBJ1-2; 7 bases line up with TRBD1. CDR1 MRHNA and CDR2 SNTAGT come from the germline V gene. There are 13 residues in the CDR3. V shed 4 bases, J shed 4 bases, and the junction held 3 bases outside the gene matches. The CDR3, as DNA: TGTGCCAGCAGTGTACGACAGGGCTATGGCTACACCTTC. Translation gives CASSVRQGYGYTF.

V gene TRBV7-3 combines with J gene TRBJ2-1, with D perhaps TRBD2 (6 bases). The V gene lost 4 bases and the J gene lost 3 bases, with 10 bases spanning the gap. The CDR3 is made up of 14 amino acids. Germline CDR1 is SGHTA and CDR2 is FQGTGA. The CDR3 protein is CASSSPGGYNEQFF. CDR3 DNA sequence: TGTGCCAGCAGCTCACCCGGGGGCTACAATGAGCAGTTCTTC.

This rearrangement joins TRBV19 to TRBJ1-1; no firm D call. This CDR3 contains 13 residues. V was shortened by 6 bases and J by 4 bases, with 12 bases between the two germline ends. Germline V CDR1 and CDR2: LNHDA, SQIVND (reference sequence). The CDR3 region is CASSRAGPTEAFF. CDR3 nucleotide sequence: TGTGCCAGTAGCCGGGCCGGGCCCACTGAAGCTTTCTTT.

The chain joins TRBV30 to TRBJ1-2; TRBD1 might be the D (5 bases). The CDR3 has 12 amino acids. Germline V gene lookup returns CDR1 GTSNPN and CDR2 SVGIG (reference sequence). Trimming shortened V by 2 bases and J by 7 bases, and 11 bases separated the two germline ends. This CDR3 reads CAWSPQGRGYTF. The CDR3 nucleotides read TGTGCCTGGAGTCCCCAGGGCCGTGGCTACACCTTC.

This clone was counted a single time. At one end, the junction sequence differs from germline, possibly due to a read error. The chain has TRBV5-4 and TRBJ2-4, with 11 bases aligning to TRBD1. Germline CDR1 and CDR2: SGHNT and YYREEE (reference sequence). The CDR3 is made up of 12 amino acids. The DNA of the CDR3 is TGTGCCAGCAGCCCCTGGGAGGGACAGGGGGTCTTC. It is translated as CASSPWEGQGVF.